This T cell receptor (beta chain) comes out of a study of cytomegalovirus exposure and HLA in healthy donors. Study-wide findings and caveats: A few CMV-associated chains proved CMV antigen-specific in vitro.

This clone has just a few counts. Its antigen is undetermined. Vbeta (60) and Jbeta (13) primers were used in the PCR. Original processing notes: Later analysis identified some 80 million unique TCR beta chains, roughly 11 million shared. This table comes from immunoSEQ multiplex PCR, and its TCRdb copy is limited to in-frame clones, with some not included. V, J and clone size are those of that table, while D and trimming were read from the DNA. In the table there are some 120,000 clones, about two thirds of which are singletons. This sequence originates from a man aged 55 to 70 in good health and CMV-seropositive. The specimen was PBMCs.

CDR3 amino acids: CASSLGGASTGELFF. CDR3 coding DNA: TGTGCCAGCAGCTTAGGGGGCGCGAGCACCGGGGAGCTGTTTTTT. The chain employs TRBV7-9 and TRBJ2-2, with a tentative D call TRBD1 (5 bases). The germline gives CDR1 SEHNR, CDR2 FQNEAQ (reference sequence). Trimming took off 1 base at V and 4 bases at J, with 10 bases between the two ends. This CDR3 region has 15 residues.